This T cell receptor (beta chain) was recorded in a study of T cell repertoires in cytomegalovirus infection. Study-wide results and caveats: CMV-specific TCR beta clonotypes restricted by HLA-C dominated the ex vivo response.

Germline V lookup: CDR1 MNHNY, CDR2 SVGAGI (reference sequence). The CDR3 runs 14 residues. V dropped 4 bases and J dropped 4; count of bases not matched to a gene: 5. Concerning this clonotype: The target antigen is unknown.

TCRdb reanalysed the reads using MiXCR and keeps one entry per CDR3 protein. Counted here are about 700,000 distinct CDR3 sequences, 30% to 40% occurring once; the ten biggest clones make up 15% to 20%. This clonotype was sampled from a human donor in good health (CMV status not recorded). Some clones in this sample may be carry-over from other donors' samples. The material was cultured PBMCs, obtained from culture after CMV antigen stimulation. This rearrangement joins TRBV6-6 to TRBJ2-3; 7 nucleotides match TRBD1. The CDR3 coding sequence is TGTGCCAGCAGTTCCCGACAGGGTTCAGATACGCAGTATTTT. Encoded protein: CASSSRQGSDTQYF.